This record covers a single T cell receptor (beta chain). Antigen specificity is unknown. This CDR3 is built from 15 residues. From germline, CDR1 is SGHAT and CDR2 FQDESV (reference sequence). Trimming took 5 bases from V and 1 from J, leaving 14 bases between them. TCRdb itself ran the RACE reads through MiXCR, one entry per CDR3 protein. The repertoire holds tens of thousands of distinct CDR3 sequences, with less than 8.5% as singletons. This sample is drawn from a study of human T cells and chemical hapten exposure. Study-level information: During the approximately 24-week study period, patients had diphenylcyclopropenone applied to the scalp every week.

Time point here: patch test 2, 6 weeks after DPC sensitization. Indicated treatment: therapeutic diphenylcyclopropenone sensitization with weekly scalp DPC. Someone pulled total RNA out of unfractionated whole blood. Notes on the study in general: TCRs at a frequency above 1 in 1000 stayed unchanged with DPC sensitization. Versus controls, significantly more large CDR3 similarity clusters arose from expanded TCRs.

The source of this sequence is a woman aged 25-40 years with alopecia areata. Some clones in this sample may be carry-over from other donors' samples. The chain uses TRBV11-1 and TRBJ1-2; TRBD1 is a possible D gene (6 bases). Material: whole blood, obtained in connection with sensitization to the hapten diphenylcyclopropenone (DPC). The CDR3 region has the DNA TGTGCCAGCAGCCAAAACCCGGACAGTAACTATGGCTACACCTTC. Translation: CASSQNPDSNYGYTF.